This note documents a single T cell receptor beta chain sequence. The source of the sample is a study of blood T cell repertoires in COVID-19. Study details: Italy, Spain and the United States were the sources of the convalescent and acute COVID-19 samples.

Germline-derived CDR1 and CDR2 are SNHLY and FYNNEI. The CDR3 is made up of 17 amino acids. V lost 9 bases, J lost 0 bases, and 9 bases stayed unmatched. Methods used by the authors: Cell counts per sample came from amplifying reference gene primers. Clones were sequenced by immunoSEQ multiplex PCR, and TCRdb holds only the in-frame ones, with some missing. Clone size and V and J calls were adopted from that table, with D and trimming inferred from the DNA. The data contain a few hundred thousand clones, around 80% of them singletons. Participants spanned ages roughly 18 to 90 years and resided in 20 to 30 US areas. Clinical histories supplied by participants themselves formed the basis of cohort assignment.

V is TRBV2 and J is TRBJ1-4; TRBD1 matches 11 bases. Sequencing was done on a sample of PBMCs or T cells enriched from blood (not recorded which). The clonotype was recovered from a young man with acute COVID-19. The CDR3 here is CARNSGTGGPTNEKLFF. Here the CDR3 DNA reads TGTGCCAGGAACTCCGGGACAGGGGGTCCAACTAATGAAAAACTGTTTTTT.